The 26 T cell receptor beta chains in this list originate from one sample, sequenced in a study of T cell repertoires in cytomegalovirus infection. No antigen has been identified for these receptors. TCRdb re-called the reads through MiXCR, storing one row per CDR3 protein. This sample yields around 430,000 distinct CDR3 sequences, of which more than 40% are seen a single time; approximately 40% belongs to the top ten. The sequencing used cultured PBMCs, collected from culture after CMV antigen stimulation. The source of these receptors is a human donor in good health (CMV status not recorded). Some clones in this sample may be carry-over from other donors' samples.

This sequence joins TRBV12-3 or TRBV12-4 and TRBJ1-5; D uncertain. With 5 bases removed from V and 7 bases from J, the gap between germline ends came to 12 bases. The CDR3 is 13 residues long. The DNA of the CDR3 is TGTGCCAGCAGTGGTGGGGAGCGGCAGCCCCAGCATTTT. Encoded protein: CASSGGERQPQHF.

The chain uses TRBV19 and TRBJ1-1, with TRBD1 matching 8 bases. CDR1 is LNHDA and CDR2 is SQIVND in the germline V gene (reference sequence). CDR3 length: 14 residues. The V segment lost 4 bases and the J segment 4 bases; nucleotides outside the gene matches: 5. CDR3 protein: CASSTTGEGTEAFF. The CDR3, as DNA: TGTGCCAGTAGTACGACAGGGGAGGGCACTGAAGCTTTCTTT.

J is TRBJ2-3 and V is TRBV4-1; a possible D gene is TRBD1 (5 bases). Germline V CDR1 and CDR2: MGHRA, YSYEKL. The CDR3 contains 15 residues. V was clipped by 0 bases and J by 6 bases, with 13 bases between them. CDR3 nucleotide sequence: TGCGCCAGCAGCCAAGAGTGGGCAGGGAAGGATACGCAGTATTTT. Its translation: CASSQEWAGKDTQYF.

The chain links TRBV5-5 to TRBJ2-5; tentative D call: TRBD2 (5 bases). CDR3 length: 16 amino acids. Germline loops: CDR1 SGHKS, CDR2 YYEKEE (reference sequence). Trimming stripped 3 bases from V and 1 base from J, with 16 bases between. As DNA, the CDR3 is TGTGCCAGCAGCTCCCAAATCCCGGGGTCCCAAGAGACCCAGTACTTC. This codes for CASSSQIPGSQETQYF.

The chain links TRBV11-2 to TRBJ2-3; the match to TRBD2 covers 8 bases. V shed 0 bases and J 5 bases; nucleotides not matched to a gene: 7. This CDR3 spans 16 amino acids. Germline V gives CDR1 SGHAT, CDR2 FQNNGV. CDR3 residues: CASSLDRGSGIDTQYF. The CDR3, as DNA: TGTGCCAGCAGCTTAGATCGTGGTAGCGGGATAGATACGCAGTATTTT.

V and J are TRBV11-2 and TRBJ2-7; 10 nucleotides line up with TRBD2. The CDR3 loop spans 15 amino acids. Germline CDR1 and CDR2: SGHAT and FQNNGV. Unmatched junction bases numbered 9, after V lost 5 bases and J lost 5 bases. CDR3 sequence: CASSIPSGRTNEQYF. The CDR3 nucleotides are TGTGCCAGCAGCATACCTAGCGGGAGAACCAACGAGCAGTACTTC.

This chain uses TRBV5-6 with TRBJ2-5; D unresolved. V lost 2 bases and J 2 bases, leaving 10 bases between the germline ends. CDR1 and CDR2 (germline): SGHDT, YYEEEE. This CDR3 spans 14 amino acids. CDR3 in DNA: TGTGCCAGCAGCTTTAGCCGCAAACAAGAGACCCAGTACTTC. Amino acid sequence: CASSFSRKQETQYF.

CDR3 amino acids: CSASQRNTEAFF. The CDR3 DNA reads as TGCAGTGCTTCCCAGAGGAACACTGAAGCTTTCTTT. The chain is built from TRBV20-1 and TRBJ1-1; D call uncertain. The V gene lost 5 bases and the J gene lost 1 base, with 8 bases spanning the gap. Germline V CDR1 and CDR2: DFQATT, SNEGSKA (reference sequence). CDR3 size: 12 residues.

The rearrangement uses TRBV5-1 and TRBJ2-2; weak D call: TRBD2 (6 bases). Trimming took off 3 bases at V and 5 bases at J, with 14 bases between the two ends. The germline gives CDR1 SGHRS, CDR2 YFSETQ. The CDR3 covers 15 residues. The DNA of the CDR3 is TGCGCCAGCAGCTACTTCTTAGGAGGGACCGGGGAGCTGTTTTTT. Translated, it gives CASSYFLGGTGELFF.

This clonotype was observed once. This rearrangement joins TRBV7-9 to TRBJ1-1; D remains ambiguous. The CDR3 loop spans 14 amino acids. Deletions cut 6 bases from V and 4 bases from J, with 15 bases between. Germline V gives CDR1 SEHNR, CDR2 FQNEAQ (reference sequence). CDR3: CASSYPRRGTEAFF. DNA of the CDR3: TGTGCCAGCAGTTATCCCAGGCGGGGCACTGAAGCTTTCTTT.

This clonotype was recorded a few times. The J gene is TRBJ2-6, the V gene TRBV7-2; tentatively, D is TRBD1 (7 bases). Trimming left V 0 bases short and J 0 bases short, with 27 bases between. Per germline, CDR1 SGHTA and CDR2 FQGNSA. The length of the CDR3 is 23 residues. The DNA for the CDR3 is TGTGCCAGCAGCTTAGCGGGGGGACAGCTCCTGGGGGAGGCAGGCTCTGGGGCCAACGTCCTGACTTTC. This codes for CASSLAGGQLLGEAGSGANVLTF.

This rearrangement joins TRBV6-2 or TRBV6-3 to TRBJ1-1; unclear D gene. The CDR3 sequence is 14 residues long. From germline, CDR1 is MNHEY and CDR2 SVGEGT. V was cut by 0 bases and J by 7 bases, with 12 bases left in between. CDR3 sequence: CASSYSIRTDEAFF. The CDR3 DNA is TGTGCCAGCAGTTACTCGATACGAACGGATGAAGCTTTCTTT.

This clonotype was seen more than once but under ten times. The V and J genes are TRBV18 and TRBJ2-7; a possible D gene is TRBD1 (6 bases). The V and J ends lost 3 bases and 5 bases respectively, with 14 bases between them. CDR3 length: 14 amino acids. Germline CDR1 is KGHSH and CDR2 is LQKENI. CDR3 nucleotide sequence: TGTGCCAGCTCACCGGGGGCTTCATACCACGAGCAGTACTTC. Its protein product is CASSPGASYHEQYF.

Only a few counts were recorded for this clonotype. The rearrangement uses TRBV7-2 and TRBJ1-2, with 7 nucleotides matching TRBD1. The CDR3 contains 14 residues. Germline V CDR1 and CDR2: SGHTA, FQGNSA. V shed 9 bases and J 0 bases; nucleotides not matched to a gene: 7. The CDR3 here is CASGQAPTNYGYTF. The CDR3 region has the DNA TGTGCCAGTGGACAGGCCCCCACTAACTATGGCTACACCTTC.

Ten or more counts support this clonotype. The chain recombines TRBV12-3 or TRBV12-4 with TRBJ2-7; 13 bases agree with TRBD2. This CDR3 contains 15 residues. The J segment lost 4 bases and the V segment lost 6 bases, leaving 6 bases of the junction unmatched. The CDR3: CASSRTSGSSYEQYF. The CDR3 DNA reads TGTGCCAGCAGCCGGACTAGCGGGAGTTCTTACGAGCAGTACTTC.

The chain combines TRBV6-1 with TRBJ2-7, with TRBD2 matching 8 bases. V dropped 5 bases and J dropped 0; count of bases not matched to a gene: 6. The germline CDR1 and CDR2 sequences are MNHNS and SASEGT. The CDR3 is made up of 15 amino acids. Here the CDR3 DNA reads TGTGCCAGCAGTTCTGAGCGGGAGCCCTCCTACGAGCAGTACTTC. Its translation: CASSSEREPSYEQYF.

This chain uses TRBV19 with TRBJ1-6, with unresolved D. The CDR3 has 14 amino acids. Germline assignment: CDR1 LNHDA and CDR2 SQIVND (reference sequence). Trimming shortened V by 5 bases and J by 6 bases, and 11 bases separated the two germline ends. The CDR3 DNA sequence: TGTGCCAGTAGTTCGGCAGAATTTAATTCACCCCTCCACTTT. It codes for CASSSAEFNSPLHF.

The rearrangement uses TRBV11-2 and TRBJ2-7; the D is unclear. The V end lost 1 base, the J end lost 6 bases, and 19 bases lay between the germline ends. Germline V lookup: CDR1 SGHAT, CDR2 FQNNGV. CDR3 length equals 16 residues. CDR3 loop: CASSLAASTVRREQYF. CDR3 coding DNA: TGTGCCAGCAGCTTAGCCGCTAGTACGGTTAGGCGCGAGCAGTACTTC.

The rearrangement joins TRBV7-2 to TRBJ2-3, with 9 bases identical to TRBD1. J gave up 3 bases and V 5 bases, and 6 bases lay outside the gene matches. Germline V gives CDR1 SGHTA, CDR2 FQGNSA. This CDR3 region has 15 residues. The chain's CDR3 is CASSIDRGTTDTQYF. CDR3 in DNA: TGTGCCAGCAGCATCGACAGGGGGACAACAGATACGCAGTATTTT.

This clonotype was detected a few times. V usage is TRBV7-2 and J usage is TRBJ1-2; a weak D match, TRBD1 (5 bases). The CDR3 extends over 14 amino acids. Trimming took off 1 base at V and 4 bases at J, with 10 bases between the two ends. Germline V gene sequence: CDR1 SGHTA, CDR2 FQGNSA. The CDR3 is CASSLGGTVYGYTF. The CDR3 DNA follows: TGTGCCAGCAGCTTAGGGGGGACTGTCTATGGCTACACCTTC.

This clonotype was observed a handful of times. The chain has TRBV7-9 and TRBJ1-1, with D tentatively TRBD1 (6 bases). The V end was cut by 5 bases, the J end by 11 bases, with 15 bases between. Germline V gives CDR1 SEHNR, CDR2 FQNEAQ (reference sequence). The CDR3 is made up of 12 amino acids. CDR3: CASSLGGDSAFF. CDR3 in DNA: TGTGCCAGCAGCCTAGGGGGGGATTCGGCTTTCTTT.

This clonotype was counted a few times. The chain is built from TRBV10-3 and TRBJ2-7, with 11 bases that match TRBD2. Germline CDR1 is ENHRY and CDR2 is SYGVKD. Trimming at V came to 5 bases and at J to 5 bases, leaving 5 bases not matched to a gene. This CDR3 is built from 14 residues. CDR3 amino acids: CAISSLAGGNEQYF. CDR3 coding DNA: TGTGCCATCAGTTCTCTAGCGGGAGGCAACGAGCAGTACTTC.

This clonotype was seen a handful of times. V is TRBV14 and J is TRBJ2-3; no clear D. This CDR3 has 13 amino acids. Germline V gene data show CDR1 as SGHDN and CDR2 as FVKESK. Trimming cost V 5 bases and J 6 bases, with 12 bases left between them. In DNA, the CDR3 is TGTGCCAGCAGCTCTGGCCTGCGGGATACGCAGTATTTT. It specifies CASSSGLRDTQYF.

This clonotype appeared a few times. The gene calls are TRBV28 and TRBJ2-1; 9 bases align to TRBD2. CDR3 size: 17 residues. After removal of 4 bases from V and 4 bases from J, the junction contained 11 bases not matched to a gene. The germline CDR1 and CDR2 sequences are MDHEN and SYDVKM. This chain's CDR3 is CASSSHSRGGKYNEQFF. DNA of the CDR3: TGTGCCAGCAGTTCCCATTCGCGGGGGGGAAAATACAATGAGCAGTTCTTC.

CDR3 amino acids: CASSPIWVSTETQYF. The CDR3 DNA reads as TGTGCCAGCTCACCAATCTGGGTTTCGACGGAGACCCAGTACTTC. The J gene is TRBJ2-5, the V gene TRBV18; D is uncertain. The CDR3 loop spans 15 amino acids. V was pared by 2 bases and J by 5 bases, with 15 bases between. The germline V gene encodes CDR1 KGHSH and CDR2 LQKENI.

Of note for this clonotype: The germline gene is not matched at one end of the junction; a read error may be the cause. The gene calls are TRBV4-1 and TRBJ2-3; a possible D gene is TRBD2 (6 bases). This CDR3 contains 19 residues. CDR1 is MGHRA and CDR2 is YSYEKL in the germline V gene. CDR3: CASSQGTALRGAGADTQYF. CDR3 nucleotide sequence: TGTGCCAGCAGCCAAGGGACGGCCCTCCGCGGGGCTGGGGCAGATACGCAGTATTTT.